This passage covers 30 T cell receptor beta chains from one sample sequenced in a study of graft-versus-host responses after intestinal transplantation. The repertoire was sequenced with immunoSEQ multiplex PCR; TCRdb's copy has only in-frame clones and lacks some. There are roughly 70,000 clones in the sample; 92% occur only once, and around 6.7% lies in the top ten. Here the sequenced sample was bone marrow, taken approximately 100 weeks after intestinal transplantation. Receptor source: a human patient who received an intestinal transplant, so some T cells may come from the graft donor.

The rearrangement joins TRBV27 to TRBJ2-5; tentative D call: TRBD2 (6 bases). Between the trimmed V and J ends, which lost 5 bases and 5 bases, there was a span of 12 bases. CDR1 MNHEY and CDR2 SMNVEV come from the germline V gene (reference sequence). There are 13 residues in the CDR3. CDR3: CASSMGLGETQYF. CDR3 DNA sequence: TGTGCCAGCAGTATGGGACTGGGGGAGACCCAGTACTTC.

The chain recombines TRBV21-1 with TRBJ2-7; the D call in the table, TRBD2, was not verified against the DNA. TRBV21-1 is annotated as a pseudogene. The CDR3 totals 16 residues. The CDR3 coding sequence is TGTGCCAGCAGCAGAGGAACCGGTCGGAACTCCTACGAGCAGTACTTC. Translation gives CASSRGTGRNSYEQYF.

The chain is built from TRBV28 and TRBJ2-7; D remains unclear. The germline gives CDR1 MDHEN, CDR2 SYDVKM. This CDR3 contains 14 residues. V lost 5 bases, J lost 0 bases, and 11 bases lay in between. The chain's CDR3 is CASSEDIPSYEQYF. CDR3 coding DNA: TGTGCCAGCAGTGAAGACATTCCCTCCTACGAGCAGTACTTC. The entire variable domain, with the rest obtained from reference TRBV28 and TRBJ2-7, is as follows: DVKVTQSSRYLVKRTGEKVFLECVQDMDHENMFWYRQDPGLGLRLIYFSYDVKMKEKGDIPEGYSVSREKKERFSLILESASTNQTSMYLCASSEDIPSYEQYFGPGTRLTVT.

The chain employs TRBV11-2 and TRBJ1-1; 9 positions match TRBD1. This CDR3 has 18 amino acids. The trim removed 4 bases at V and 5 bases at J, leaving 17 bases unmatched. The germline gives CDR1 SGHAT, CDR2 FQNNGV. DNA of the CDR3: TGTGCCAGCAGCTACGATCCGAGAACACCGGGACAGGGAACTGAAGCTTTCTTT. Residues: CASSYDPRTPGQGTEAFF. Variable domain in full (rest from reference TRBV11-2 and TRBJ1-1): EAGVAQSPRYKIIEKRQSVAFWCNPISGHATLYWYQQILGQGPKLLIQFQNNGVVDDSQLPKDRFSAERLKGVDSTLKIQPAKLEDSAVYLCASSYDPRTPGQGTEAFFGQGTRLTVV.

The CDR3 coding sequence is TGTGCCAGCAGTTACGACTCCCCCAATCAGCCCCAGCATTTT. Translation gives CASSYDSPNQPQHF. J is TRBJ1-5 and V is TRBV6-6; unclear D gene. Germline CDR1 is MNHNY and CDR2 is SVGAGI (reference sequence). This CDR3 comprises 14 residues. V lost 2 bases, J lost 3 bases, and 8 bases lay in between.

This chain uses TRBV5-1 with TRBJ1-1; D gene ambiguous. The CDR3 consists of 14 residues. Trimming cost V 6 bases and J 1 base, with 13 bases left between them. The V gene's germline CDR1 is SGHRS and CDR2 YFSETQ. CDR3 DNA sequence: TGCGCCAGCAACGCCGGGGATCCGAACACTGAAGCTTTCTTT. This codes for CASNAGDPNTEAFF.

DNA for the CDR3: TGTGCCAGCAGTGAGTCCGAACTATTGGCCTACGAGCAGTACTTC. Its translation: CASSESELLAYEQYF. J is TRBJ2-7 and V is TRBV2; no reliable D call. Germline lookup yields CDR1 SNHLY and CDR2 FYNNEI. This CDR3 spans 15 amino acids. Trimming cost V 3 bases and J 2 bases, with 14 bases left between them.

This clone has more than one count but fewer than ten. The chain joins TRBV7-2 to TRBJ1-2, with D possibly matching TRBD1 (5 bases). Germline V gives CDR1 SGHTA, CDR2 FQGNSA. The CDR3 spans 13 residues. Trimming removed 5 bases at V and 7 bases at J, with 14 bases between. The CDR3 here is CASSDSREAGYTF. In DNA form, the CDR3 reads TGTGCCAGCAGCGACAGCCGGGAAGCTGGCTACACCTTC.

The chain couples TRBV6-6 to TRBJ2-2, with D perhaps TRBD1 (6 bases). The CDR3 is made up of 15 amino acids. From germline, CDR1 is MNHNY and CDR2 SVGAGI (reference sequence). Trimming took off 1 base at V and 2 bases at J, with 8 bases between the two ends. CDR3 sequence: CASSYFRGNTGELFF. As DNA, the CDR3 is TGTGCCAGCAGTTACTTCAGGGGCAACACCGGGGAGCTGTTTTTT.

This CDR3 is CASSIRLSETQYF. For the CDR3, the DNA is TGTGCCAGTAGTATTCGACTGTCAGAGACCCAGTACTTC. V gene TRBV19 combines with J gene TRBJ2-5; the D is unclear. Germline-derived CDR1 and CDR2 are LNHDA and SQIVND (reference sequence). This CDR3 has 13 amino acids. The V gene lost 3 bases and the J gene lost 4 bases, with 9 bases spanning the gap.

This rearrangement joins TRBV5-1 to TRBJ2-3, with 7 bases matching TRBD1. Germline values: CDR1 SGHRS, CDR2 YFSETQ. This CDR3 has 14 residues. The V and J ends lost 4 bases and 1 base, in that order; junction bases with no gene match: 3. The CDR3 DNA is TGCGCCAGCAGCCAGACAGGGCGCACAGATACGCAGTATTTT. Protein: CASSQTGRTDTQYF.

The chain recombines TRBV6-1 with TRBJ2-1; 9 positions agree with TRBD2. Germline V gene sequence: CDR1 MNHNS, CDR2 SASEGT. With V trimmed by 8 bases and J by 8 bases, 10 bases remained unmatched. The CDR3 contains 14 residues. CDR3 protein: CASFQPSGKDEQFF. The CDR3 DNA follows: TGTGCCAGCTTCCAGCCTAGCGGGAAGGATGAGCAGTTCTTC.

This clone appeared a few times. The chain couples TRBV5-4 to TRBJ2-7, with D perhaps matching TRBD1 (6 bases). The CDR3 sequence is 14 residues long. Deletions cut 1 base from V and 5 bases from J, with 13 bases between. CDR1 is SGHNT, CDR2 YYREEE, per germline (reference sequence). CDR3 coding DNA: TGTGCCAGCAGCTTGCCGAACAGGGTTAACGAGCAGTACTTC. Protein sequence: CASSLPNRVNEQYF.

V is TRBV19 and J is TRBJ1-3; D remains ambiguous. CDR1 is LNHDA, CDR2 SQIVND, per germline (reference sequence). V lost 4 bases and J 4 bases, leaving 8 bases between the germline ends. This CDR3 has 13 amino acids. CDR3: CASSTEAGNTIYF. The DNA for the CDR3 is TGTGCCAGTAGTACGGAAGCGGGAAACACCATATATTTT.

This sequence joins TRBV27 and TRBJ1-6; D unclear. The ends were cut back, 2 bases at V and 7 bases at J, with 9 bases in the middle. Germline assignment: CDR1 MNHEY and CDR2 SMNVEV (reference sequence). The CDR3 contains 14 residues. The CDR3 bases are TGTGCCAGCAGTTTAGCGCTGGGAAATTCACCCCTCCACTTT. Protein: CASSLALGNSPLHF.

This clone came up once. The chain combines TRBV28 with TRBJ2-7, with D unresolved. Germline CDR1 MDHEN, CDR2 SYDVKM. V gave up 6 bases and J gave up 5 bases, with 11 bases separating them. This CDR3 comprises 12 residues. CDR3 in amino acids: CASRRVYDEQYF. DNA for the CDR3: TGTGCCAGCAGAAGGGTATACGACGAGCAGTACTTC. The whole variable domain, filled in from reference TRBV28 and TRBJ2-7, reads DVKVTQSSRYLVKRTGEKVFLECVQDMDHENMFWYRQDPGLGLRLIYFSYDVKMKEKGDIPEGYSVSREKKERFSLILESASTNQTSMYLCASRRVYDEQYFGPGTRLTVT.

The chain employs TRBV18 and TRBJ2-7; unclear D gene. The V end lost 0 bases, the J end lost 5 bases, and 11 bases lay between the germline ends. The germline CDR1 and CDR2 sequences are KGHSH and LQKENI. The CDR3 extends over 14 amino acids. CDR3 region: CASSPPLNRHEQYF. Here the CDR3 DNA reads TGTGCCAGCTCACCACCACTTAACCGCCACGAGCAGTACTTC.

This chain connects TRBV7-9 to TRBJ1-2; 11 positions match TRBD1. Looked up from germline, CDR1 is SEHNR and CDR2 is FQNEAQ (reference sequence). There are 14 residues in the CDR3. Germline trimming cut 0 bases from V and 10 bases from J; bases unmatched to any gene: 4. Written as DNA, the CDR3 is TGTGCCAGCAGCTTAGCCCGGGACAGGGGGAACTACACCTTC. Its translation: CASSLARDRGNYTF.

This clone was detected once. Distinct nucleotide sequences in the sample also encode this CDR3. The chain carries TRBV7-6 and TRBJ1-5; the D gene is possibly TRBD1 (5 bases). Germline assignment: CDR1 SGHVS and CDR2 FNYEAQ. The CDR3 is 16 residues long. V shed 1 base and J shed 1 base, with 11 bases lying between them. Written as DNA, the CDR3 is TGTGCCAGCAGCTTAGGGCAGGGAGGGAGCAATCAGCCCCAGCATTTT. Translation: CASSLGQGGSNQPQHF.

The CDR3, as DNA: TGTGCCAGCAGTTCCTCGGGCCGATTCTATGGCTACACCTTC. Its protein product is CASSSSGRFYGYTF. The chain joins TRBV27 to TRBJ1-2; D gene ambiguous. In germline, CDR1 is MNHEY, CDR2 SMNVEV (reference sequence). The CDR3 sequence is 14 residues long. V was clipped by 4 bases and J by 4 bases, with 13 bases between them.

This chain links TRBV2 with TRBJ2-3; 10 positions match TRBD2. J was trimmed by 1 base and V by 5 bases; bases with no gene match: 6. CDR3 length: 16 amino acids. Looked up from germline, CDR1 is SNHLY and CDR2 is FYNNEI. The CDR3 region is CASSPSLAGGTDTQYF. For the CDR3, the DNA is TGTGCCAGCAGTCCTAGCCTAGCGGGGGGCACAGATACGCAGTATTTT.

As DNA, the CDR3 is TGTGCCAGCTCACCGGAGGAGGGCTACACCTTC. Amino acid sequence: CASSPEEGYTF. The genes are TRBV18 and TRBJ1-2, with D unclear. This CDR3 is built from 11 residues. Trimming left V 3 bases short and J 8 bases short, with 7 bases between. The V gene's germline CDR1 is KGHSH and CDR2 LQKENI.

The J gene is TRBJ2-2, the V gene TRBV6-4, with D possibly TRBD1 on 6 matching bases. V was pared by 4 bases and J by 4 bases, with 13 bases between. CDR3 size: 15 residues. CDR1 and CDR2 from the germline V gene are MRHNA and SNTAGT. CDR3 DNA: TGTGCCAGCAGTGTGGCAGGGGACGCCACCGGGGAGCTGTTTTTT. Its translation is CASSVAGDATGELFF.

In this sample, this clone turned up once. The V call is TRBV4-1, the J call TRBJ2-5, with 8 bases identical to TRBD1. The CDR3 has 15 amino acids. Trimming took 4 bases from V and 2 from J; bases not matched to a gene: 6. Germline V gene sequence: CDR1 MGHRA, CDR2 YSYEKL. DNA for the CDR3: TGCGCCAGCAGCCCCCCGGGACAGGCTCAAGAGACCCAGTACTTC. It codes for CASSPPGQAQETQYF.

The chain is built from TRBV7-7 and TRBJ2-1; D not certain. Germline V lookup: CDR1 SSHAT, CDR2 FNYEAQ (reference sequence). The CDR3 extends over 13 amino acids. Trimming took off 5 bases at V and 6 bases at J, with 11 bases between the two ends. This CDR3 reads CASSTHGINEQFF. CDR3 nucleotide sequence: TGTGCCAGCAGCACACACGGAATCAATGAGCAGTTCTTC.

This chain connects TRBV4-2 to TRBJ2-7; D unclear. Germline loops: CDR1 LGHNA, CDR2 YNFKEQ. V was cut by 1 base and J by 2 bases, with 12 bases left in between. The CDR3 runs to 15 residues. The CDR3 DNA is TGTGCCAGCAGCCAAGGCCCCAAAAAGCCCTACGAGCAGTACTTC. It translates to CASSQGPKKPYEQYF.

The gene calls are TRBV6-1 and TRBJ1-2; tentative D call: TRBD1 (5 bases). Germline CDR1 and CDR2: MNHNS and SASEGT. V lost 6 bases, J lost 0 bases, and 11 bases lay in between. CDR3 size: 14 residues. CDR3 DNA: TGTGCCAGCAGCCCGACAGCTACTAACTATGGCTACACCTTC. It yields the protein CASSPTATNYGYTF.

The genes are TRBV19 and TRBJ1-6, with 7 bases fitting TRBD1. Trimming removed 6 bases from V and 6 bases from J; junction bases left unmatched: 14. This CDR3 region has 17 residues. Germline V gene data show CDR1 as LNHDA and CDR2 as SQIVND (reference sequence). The CDR3 sequence is CASRTNHWTGPNSPLHF. The CDR3 region has the DNA TGTGCCAGTAGAACAAACCACTGGACAGGACCTAATTCACCCCTCCACTTT.

This chain uses TRBV7-3 with TRBJ1-1; maybe TRBD1 (5 bases). The CDR3 contains 16 residues. CDR1 and CDR2 from the germline V gene are SGHTA and FQGTGA. Trimming took 2 bases from V and 2 from J, leaving 15 bases between them. The CDR3 loop reads CASSLGSQDVNTEAFF. The CDR3 nucleotides read TGTGCCAGCAGCTTAGGATCACAGGATGTTAACACTGAAGCTTTCTTT.

The chain couples TRBV29-1 to TRBJ2-1; D tentatively reads TRBD1 or TRBD2 (6 bases each). This CDR3 has 15 residues. Germline lookup yields CDR1 SQVTM and CDR2 ANQGSEA. V dropped 4 bases and J dropped 0 bases, with 13 bases sitting between them. The CDR3 loop is CSVGTAGASYNEQFF. CDR3 in DNA: TGCAGCGTTGGGACAGCGGGTGCCTCCTACAATGAGCAGTTCTTC.